Listed below are T cell receptor beta chains from one sample, sequenced in a study of CD8+CD57+ T cells in acquired aplastic anemia. TCRdb used MiXCR to reprocess the reads, holding one entry per CDR3 protein. Found here are 200,000 to 250,000 distinct CDR3 sequences, roughly 35% of them singletons; the top ten hold 1% to 1.3%. Sequencing was performed on sorted CD4+, CD8+, or CD8+CD57+ T cells (not recorded which) from PBMCs. The receptors were gathered from a human donor in good health, serving as a control. Each CDR3 is given with its conserved first and last residue.

j_call cdr3_length v_call cdr3_aa
TRBJ1-2 13 TRBV2 CASRGDRLGGYTF
TRBJ2-3 15 TRBV11-2 CASSQTSGASDTQYF
TRBJ2-7 12 TRBV10-3 CAISEGAEGQYF
TRBJ2-7 15 TRBV12-3/TRBV12-4 CASSPSETGRYEQYF
TRBJ1-1 13 TRBV19 CASSNSLNTEAFF
TRBJ1-1 12 TRBV12-3/TRBV12-4 CASSTSDRGTFF
TRBJ2-7 15 TRBV2 CASSKTGTGGYEQYF
TRBJ2-7 14 TRBV29-1 CSVDFGTGAHEQYF
TRBJ1-1 13 TRBV20-1 CSARGTEGAEAFF
TRBJ1-1 17 TRBV4-1 CASSQAPPGRGWTEAFF
TRBJ2-2 17 TRBV5-1 CASSLAPLAGGTGELFF
TRBJ2-3 14 TRBV29-1 CSVEGDRGTDTQYF
TRBJ2-2 15 TRBV2 CASSGAGAAAGELFF
TRBJ1-2 16 TRBV18 CASSLSTGEANYGYTF
TRBJ2-3 15 TRBV19 CASSRDRGGTDTRYF
TRBJ2-3 12 TRBV12-3/TRBV12-4 CASSQQGDTQYF
TRBJ2-7 14 TRBV9 CASSVGLAGVEQYF
TRBJ2-7 16 TRBV19 CASSPTGTRASYEQYF
TRBJ1-3 14 TRBV15 CATSRTGAGNTIYF
TRBJ2-3 15 TRBV10-3 CAIRARGVSTDTQYF
TRBJ1-2 13 TRBV5-1 CASRRDRLYGYTF
TRBJ1-6 16 TRBV15 CATSRPGTGVRSPLHF
TRBJ2-1 14 TRBV2 CASSWTSGTNEQFF
TRBJ2-5 15 TRBV5-1 CASSLLSGTQETQYF
TRBJ1-1 14 TRBV29-1 CSVERGKSNTEAFF